The 18 T cell receptor beta chains below were found in one sample sequenced in a study of human T cells and chemical hapten exposure. Via MiXCR, TCRdb re-called the RACE reads, giving one row per CDR3 protein. The table records some 71,000 distinct CDR3 sequences, 11% of them present only once. Time point reported: patch test 3, about 24 weeks after DPC sensitization. Treatment reported: therapeutic diphenylcyclopropenone sensitization with weekly scalp DPC. Sequencing used whole blood, obtained in connection with sensitization to the hapten diphenylcyclopropenone (DPC). These receptors were taken from a woman aged 50 to 60 with alopecia areata. Some clones in this sample may be carry-over from other donors' samples.

The J gene is TRBJ1-1, the V gene TRBV10-2; 9 bases are a match to TRBD1. This CDR3 is 15 amino acids long. CDR1 and CDR2 (germline): WSHSY, SAAADI. The trim removed 7 bases at V and 4 bases at J, leaving 10 bases unmatched. The CDR3 sequence is CASIAGTGKGTEAFF. The DNA for the CDR3 is TGCGCCAGCATCGCCGGGACAGGGAAAGGCACTGAAGCTTTCTTT.

This clonotype has only a few counts. The chain employs TRBV7-9 and TRBJ1-6; the match to TRBD1 covers 10 bases. Germline V lookup: CDR1 SEHNR, CDR2 FQNEAQ (reference sequence). V lost 1 base to trimming and J lost 7 bases; unmatched junction nucleotides: 4. CDR3 length: 16 residues. The CDR3 sequence is CASSLGPGQGNSPLHF. CDR3 DNA sequence: TGTGCCAGCAGCTTAGGCCCGGGACAGGGGAATTCACCCCTCCACTTT.

In this sample, this clonotype turned up many times. The rearrangement joins TRBV18 to TRBJ2-3; TRBD1 agrees at 7 bases. CDR3 length: 15 amino acids. Trimming cost V 4 bases and J 3 bases; bases outside gene matches: 7. CDR1 is KGHSH and CDR2 is LQKENI in the germline V gene. CDR3 in amino acids: CASSLGQSGTDTQYF. The DNA for the CDR3 is TGTGCCAGCTCACTGGGACAGTCAGGGACAGATACGCAGTATTTT.

This clonotype was detected only a few times. The V gene is TRBV4-1, the J gene TRBJ2-2; possible D gene TRBD1, 5 bases. Trimming removed 0 bases at V and 9 bases at J, with 11 bases between. The CDR3 totals 14 residues. Per germline, CDR1 MGHRA and CDR2 YSYEKL. The CDR3 region has the DNA TGCGCCAGCAGCCAAGATGGGGCGTTGCGGGAGCTGTTTTTT. Its translation: CASSQDGALRELFF.

V is TRBV3-1 and J is TRBJ2-1; maybe TRBD2 (5 bases). The CDR3 length is 13 residues. V was shortened by 0 bases and J by 12 bases, with 12 bases between the two germline ends. The germline V gene has CDR1 LGHDT and CDR2 YNNKEL (reference sequence). The CDR3 here is CASSQDVRVGQFF. In DNA, the CDR3 is TGTGCCAGCAGCCAAGATGTGAGGGTTGGGCAGTTCTTC.

The chain couples TRBV18 to TRBJ1-4; 10 bases line up with TRBD1. The J segment lost 5 bases and the V segment lost 3 bases, leaving 3 bases of the junction unmatched. The CDR3 runs to 15 residues. CDR1 and CDR2 (germline): KGHSH, LQKENI. CDR3 bases: TGTGCCAGCTCACCCGGACAGGGGGGAAATGAAAAACTGTTTTTT. Its protein is CASSPGQGGNEKLFF.

This clonotype was seen at least ten times. The rearrangement uses TRBV4-1 and TRBJ1-6; tentative D call: TRBD1 (6 bases). Germline CDR1 MGHRA, CDR2 YSYEKL. V shed 1 base and J shed 9 bases, with 13 bases lying between them. This CDR3 is built from 15 residues. The CDR3 sequence is CASSQGWTDGSPLHF. DNA of the CDR3: TGCGCCAGCAGCCAAGGGTGGACAGATGGTTCACCCCTCCACTTT.

This chain uses TRBV6-5 with TRBJ2-6; the D is unclear. Per the germline V gene, CDR1 is MNHEY and CDR2 is SVGAGI. The CDR3 has 13 amino acids. V was trimmed by 7 bases and J by 1 base, leaving 5 bases between them. Here the CDR3 DNA reads TGTGCCAGCACTTATTCTGGGGCCAACGTCCTGACTTTC. Protein: CASTYSGANVLTF.

This clonotype was seen at least ten times. This chain links TRBV28 with TRBJ1-6, with TRBD1 matching 10 bases. Trimming removed 4 bases from V and 7 bases from J; junction bases left unmatched: 10. CDR3 length: 17 amino acids. From germline, CDR1 is MDHEN and CDR2 SYDVKM. The CDR3 region is CASSSPWTGGTNSPLHF. The CDR3 coding sequence is TGTGCCAGCAGTTCCCCGTGGACAGGGGGGACGAATTCACCCCTCCACTTT.

This sequence joins TRBV5-1 and TRBJ2-7, with 7 bases matching TRBD1. The CDR3 runs 11 residues. The germline V gene has CDR1 SGHRS and CDR2 YFSETQ. Germline trimming cut 3 bases from V and 7 bases from J; bases unmatched to any gene: 1. This CDR3 is CASSSDREQYF. CDR3 bases: TGCGCCAGCAGCTCGGACAGGGAGCAGTACTTC. The full variable domain, rest sourced from reference TRBV5-1 and TRBJ2-7, is KAGVTQTPRYLIKTRGQQVTLSCSPISGHRSVSWYQQTPGQGLQFLFEYFSETQRNKGNFPGRFSGRQFSNSRSEMNVSTLELGDSALYLCASSSDREQYFGPGTRLTVT.

In DNA form, the CDR3 reads TGTGCCAGCAGCTTGTACATACACCTGAACACCGGGGAGCTGTTTTTT. It encodes CASSLYIHLNTGELFF. The chain employs TRBV5-6 and TRBJ2-2; D gene uncertain. Trimming took off 1 base at V and 1 base at J, with 11 bases between the two ends. Looked up from germline, CDR1 is SGHDT and CDR2 is YYEEEE. This CDR3 has 16 amino acids.

The V call is TRBV7-6, the J call TRBJ2-3; D possibly corresponds to TRBD2 (7 bases). Deletions cut 1 base from V and 3 bases from J, with 14 bases between. This CDR3 contains 16 residues. Germline V gene lookup returns CDR1 SGHVS and CDR2 FNYEAQ. The CDR3 sequence is CASSLVSGGRTDTQYF. The CDR3, as DNA: TGTGCCAGCAGCTTAGTCTCGGGGGGCCGTACAGATACGCAGTATTTT.

This clonotype was detected a few times. This rearrangement joins TRBV7-9 to TRBJ2-3; D uncertain. Germline loops: CDR1 SEHNR, CDR2 FQNEAQ (reference sequence). V gave up 5 bases and J gave up 4 bases, with 10 bases separating them. The CDR3 spans 13 residues. The CDR3 reads CASSDVPADTQYF. For the CDR3, the DNA is TGTGCCAGCAGCGACGTTCCCGCAGATACGCAGTATTTT.

J is TRBJ1-1 and V is TRBV6-1; D gene unclear. Germline V gives CDR1 MNHNS, CDR2 SASEGT. Deletions cut 2 bases from V and 4 bases from J, with 14 bases between. The length of the CDR3 is 15 residues. The CDR3 region is CASSEIRPSSTEAFF. As DNA, the CDR3 is TGTGCCAGCAGTGAAATAAGGCCTTCGAGCACTGAAGCTTTCTTT.

V is TRBV18 and J is TRBJ1-1; the D is unclear. The V gene lost 1 base and the J gene lost 6 bases, with 6 bases spanning the gap. This CDR3 comprises 12 residues. Germline assignment: CDR1 KGHSH and CDR2 LQKENI. In DNA form, the CDR3 reads TGTGCCAGCTCACCACGGCAGTCTGAAGCTTTCTTT. Amino acids: CASSPRQSEAFF.

This clonotype has ten or more counts. This chain uses TRBV27 with TRBJ2-3, with D maybe TRBD1 (5 bases). This CDR3 is 15 amino acids long. The germline gives CDR1 MNHEY, CDR2 SMNVEV (reference sequence). V was trimmed by 3 bases and J by 1 base, leaving 11 bases between them. The CDR3 region has the DNA TGTGCCAGCAGTTTTCTACCCAGGGGCACAGATACGCAGTATTTT. Protein sequence: CASSFLPRGTDTQYF.

The chain links TRBV5-1 to TRBJ2-6; D possibly corresponds to TRBD1 (6 bases). The V end was cut by 5 bases, the J end by 3 bases, with 15 bases between. The CDR3 totals 16 residues. Germline values: CDR1 SGHRS, CDR2 YFSETQ. CDR3 DNA: TGCGCCAGCAGGAGTACAGGGTGGAGTGGGGCCAACGTCCTGACTTTC. Translated, it gives CASRSTGWSGANVLTF.

This clonotype was found a few times. The V call is TRBV7-9, the J call TRBJ1-2, with TRBD1 as a possible D gene (5 bases). Germline values: CDR1 SEHNR, CDR2 FQNEAQ (reference sequence). V dropped 5 bases and J dropped 6 bases, with 16 bases sitting between them. The CDR3 is 14 amino acids. CDR3 coding DNA: TGTGCCAGCAGCGGACGGGACTTCGTAAATGGCTACACCTTC. It yields the protein CASSGRDFVNGYTF.